This T cell receptor beta chain originates from a study of response to subunit inactivated influenza vaccine. In this sample, this clonotype turned up a few times. Its specificity is unknown. One entry per CDR3 protein results from TCRdb running MiXCR on the RT-PCR reads. The data contain over 800,000 distinct CDR3 sequences, 21% of them singletons. Germline CDR1 and CDR2: MNHNS and SASEGT. V lost 6 bases and J lost 7; bases outside the gene matches: 5. This CDR3 has 13 residues. Study-wide results and limits: Each seasonal influenza vaccination recruits few new T cells, the authors suggested.

The chain is built from TRBV6-1 and TRBJ2-2, with 7 positions matching TRBD1. The sequence was collected from a man aged 45 to 65 who received an inactivated influenza vaccine. The material sequenced was PBMCs from blood, taken roughly 5 days after vaccination. The CDR3 reads CASRTGNFGELFF. The CDR3 region has the DNA TGTGCCAGCAGGACAGGGAATTTCGGGGAGCTGTTTTTT.